This TCR beta chain was sequenced during a study of shared clonotypes between healthy human individuals (dated by TCRdb to the early 2020s). Turning to the overall study: The cohort included a few men and a couple of women between 18 and 49 years of age. Per donor, leukapheresis produced somewhere between about 0.94 and 8.9 billion PBMCs. Libraries were prepared and TCR repertoires were sequenced by different laboratories using diverse techniques, in order to increase sequencing depth and limit assay-specific biases. To estimate repertoire size and how much clonotype sharing occurs between individuals, the study deeply sequenced the blood TCR repertoires of five healthy adults. Per donor, three plates each were used for CD4 naive and CD4 memory, two for CD8 naive, and one for CD8 memory.

CDR1 and CDR2 were assigned from the germline V gene as KGHSH and LQKENI. Its CDR3 holds 15 amino acids, cysteine through phenylalanine. The only DNA kept is the CDR3, 45 bases in frame from the first base. V loses 6 bases, J loses 4 bases, and the germline ends lie 18 bases apart. Study-wide conclusions, independent of this receptor: Across four donors, roughly 5% of naive CD4, around 3.5% of naive CD8, under 2.5% of memory CD4, and roughly 0.41% of memory CD8 clonotypes were shared. Estimated clonotype richness was generally larger for naive than for memory subsets. Because the study included only a small number of donors, the genetic and exposure-history diversity represented was limited. Pairwise subsampling indicated that sequencing depth was expected to affect the degree of clonotype sharing among donors. Rarefaction of sorted-subset datasets indicated incomplete sequencing despite the large sequencing depth. Higher generation probabilities were observed for clonotypes shared by all four sorted-subset donors than for non-shared clonotypes. Sampling was restricted to blood, and TCR repertoires in tissues likely differ from the TCR repertoires found in blood.

Comment on this clone: No antigen is known for it. Base qualities are not provided; no much larger clone lies one nucleotide away.

The donors were healthy, HIV-negative adults who had no recently reported acute infections or vaccinations. Only Caucasian adults living in Nashville, Tennessee, USA were represented among the donors. Magnetic negative selection was used to enrich CD4+ T cells, after which naive cells were positively selected on CD45RA and the negative fraction became the memory subset. Blood was collected by leukapheresis, and PBMCs were isolated by Ficoll-Histopaque density gradient centrifugation and then cryopreserved in liquid nitrogen vapor phase. Analytical flow cytometry was used to check the purity and quantity of each magnetically sorted T cell population. Each sorted fraction had its genomic DNA isolated and then quantified by UV absorbance on a Nanodrop 2000c. Using the deep immunoSEQ assay, multiplex PCR amplified TCR CDR3 regions from genomic DNA. Extracted genomic DNA from each cell subset was distributed evenly across all wells of several immunoSEQ 96-well plates, and each plate was treated as a replicate. Each replicate PCR for sorted subsets received roughly 0.2 ug genomic DNA, equal to tens of thousands of T cell genomes. The purified libraries were quantified using a Qubit 3.0 fluorometer, sized with a Bioanalyzer 2100, and then quantified again using the KAPA Library Quantification kit. A separate single-read 150-cycle Illumina NextSeq 550 flow cell was used to sequence each immunoSEQ 96-well plate. As for how the authors treated the data: Because the immunoSEQ output held only junctional sequences and lacked quality scores, the filtering could not match the filtering applied to full-length reads. To assign V/J genes and CDR3, sequences were annotated against IMGT germline references using PyIR, a Python wrapper for IgBLAST v1.9. Reads were filtered out if the reads had weak V/J assignments (E-value above 1e-6), no CDR3, stop codons, out-of-frame junctions, or ambiguous translated residues. A V3J clonotype was defined by an identical inferred V gene, J gene, and CDR3 amino acid sequence. Percentage overlap between repertoires was computed as shared unique clonotypes divided by the size of the smaller repertoire. RTK rarefaction, the Chao1 estimator, and Recon v2.1 estimates of unobserved clonotypes were used to assess repertoire richness. Generation probabilities were computed with OLGA for all TCRbeta clonotypes obtained by the gDNA method from a few donors. The table was pulled from immuneACCESS by TCRdb, which kept in-frame rearrangements only. Such tables lose some clones; where checked, under half of the loss comes from unresolved V genes, and the rest has no known cause. V, J and clone size are those of that table, while D and trimming were read from the DNA. The sample contains over a million clones, 70% to 80% of them found a single time. Roughly 0.57% of the sample lies in the top ten.

The clonotype comes from a man aged 18-30 years in good health. Some clones in this sample may be carry-over from other donors' samples. Recombination linked TRBV18 to TRBJ1-1; the best D guess is TRBD1, with 5 bases matching. Sequenced material: memory CD4+ T cells from PBMCs. The sample's cell subset or site label, decoded: CD45RA-negative fraction. The CDR3 amino acid sequence is: CASSPRTGPATEAFF. The bases are TGTGCCAGCTCGCCAAGGACGGGACCGGCCACTGAAGCTTTCTTT.